This entry lists 24 T cell receptor beta chains sequenced from one sample in a study of blood T cell repertoires in COVID-19. Profiling relied on immunoSEQ multiplex PCR, and the TCRdb table lists in-frame clones only, not all of them. The repertoire holds roughly 140,000 clones, around 80% seen once, with about 9.4% in the top ten. Sequencing input: peripheral blood. Every receptor here comes from a man in his sixties with active or convalescent COVID-19.

The chain carries TRBV4-1 and TRBJ1-3; TRBD1 might be the D (6 bases). Germline V gene sequence: CDR1 MGHRA, CDR2 YSYEKL. CDR3 size: 17 residues. Trimming removed 0 bases at V and 3 bases at J, with 15 bases between. The CDR3: CASSQDPGASGGNTIYF. The CDR3 DNA sequence: TGCGCCAGCAGCCAAGATCCAGGGGCCTCGGGTGGAAACACCATATATTTT.

The gene calls are TRBV9 and TRBJ1-5; possible D gene TRBD1, 6 bases. The germline gives CDR1 SGDLS, CDR2 YYNGEE. This CDR3 is built from 14 residues. Trimming removed 3 bases from V and 1 base from J, with 8 bases in between. DNA of the CDR3: TGTGCCAGCAGCGAAGGACAGAGCAATCAGCCCCAGCATTTT. It translates to CASSEGQSNQPQHF.

CDR3 coding DNA: TGTGCCAGCAAACTCCCAGGGACAGGGGGCTATGAGCAGTTCTTC. This sequence encodes CASKLPGTGGYEQFF. V usage is TRBV6-5 and J usage is TRBJ2-1; 12 bases match TRBD1. The germline CDR1 and CDR2 sequences are MNHEY and SVGAGI. CDR3 length: 15 residues. The J segment lost 8 bases and the V segment lost 7 bases, leaving 9 bases of the junction unmatched.

V usage is TRBV27 and J usage is TRBJ2-5; D gene unclear. Germline V gives CDR1 MNHEY, CDR2 SMNVEV (reference sequence). This CDR3 is 13 amino acids long. Trimming removed 3 bases from V and 2 bases from J, with 7 bases in between. The CDR3 here is CASSFPGQETQYF. In DNA, the CDR3 is TGTGCCAGCAGTTTCCCCGGGCAAGAGACCCAGTACTTC.

The rearrangement uses TRBV7-2 and TRBJ1-5; weak D call: TRBD1 (5 bases). CDR3 length: 17 residues. Germline lookup yields CDR1 SGHTA and CDR2 FQGNSA. Trimming stripped 2 bases from V and 6 bases from J, with 20 bases between. CDR3 nucleotides: TGTGCCAGCAGCTTAAACCACGGTGCAGGGCTAAGTCAGCCCCAGCATTTT. Amino acids: CASSLNHGAGLSQPQHF.

The chain uses TRBV5-8 and TRBJ1-2, with 7 bases that match TRBD1. There are 15 residues in the CDR3. Germline CDR1 is SGHTS and CDR2 is YDEGEE. Losses at the gene ends were 4 bases for V and 3 bases for J; bases not matched to a gene: 9. This CDR3 is CASSRTGPGHYGYTF. As DNA, the CDR3 is TGTGCCAGCAGCCGGACAGGTCCGGGGCACTATGGCTACACCTTC.

V and J are TRBV7-9 and TRBJ1-1; 8 bases match TRBD1. The CDR3 consists of 16 residues. V was pared by 5 bases and J by 0 bases, with 8 bases of the junction left unmatched. CDR1 and CDR2 from the germline V gene are SEHNR and FQNEAQ (reference sequence). CDR3 coding DNA: TGTGCCAGCAGCCCGGGGACAGGTGGAATGAACACTGAAGCTTTCTTT. It translates to CASSPGTGGMNTEAFF.

There are a few counts of this clone. This chain uses TRBV4-1 with TRBJ1-4; 9 positions match TRBD1. Losses at the gene ends were 3 bases for V and 7 bases for J; bases not matched to a gene: 12. The germline gives CDR1 MGHRA, CDR2 YSYEKL. This CDR3 comprises 17 residues. CDR3 bases: TGCGCCAGCAGCCAGTCCATAACAGGGGGCATGGGTGAAAAACTGTTTTTT. This gives the protein CASSQSITGGMGEKLFF.

The CDR3 sequence is CATSDQTVLYGYTF. The CDR3 DNA sequence: TGTGCCACCAGTGACCAGACAGTTCTTTATGGCTACACCTTC. The chain recombines TRBV24-1 with TRBJ1-2; tentatively, D is TRBD1 (5 bases). Trimming left V 4 bases short and J 5 bases short, with 13 bases between. Per the germline V gene, CDR1 is KGHDR and CDR2 is SFDVKD. The CDR3 has 14 residues.

The chain combines TRBV7-9 with TRBJ2-7; D gene ambiguous. CDR3 length: 15 amino acids. The germline CDR1 and CDR2 sequences are SEHNR and FQNEAQ (reference sequence). The ends were cut back, 2 bases at V and 1 base at J, with 12 bases in the middle. The CDR3 sequence: CASSLSRNYSYEQYF. Written as DNA, the CDR3 is TGTGCCAGCAGCTTATCCAGGAATTATTCCTACGAGCAGTACTTC. Complete variable domain (other parts from reference TRBV7-9 and TRBJ2-7): DTGVSQNPRHKITKRGQNVTFRCDPISEHNRLYWYRQTLGQGPEFLTYFQNEAQLEKSRLLSDRFSAERPKGSFSTLEIQRTEQGDSAMYLCASSLSRNYSYEQYFGPGTRLTVT.

This sequence joins TRBV6-2 or TRBV6-3 and TRBJ1-1; possibly TRBD1 for D (5 bases). CDR3 size: 14 residues. V was clipped by 6 bases and J by 2 bases, with 13 bases between them. The germline gives CDR1 MNHEY, CDR2 SVGEGT. CDR3 nucleotide sequence: TGTGCCAGCAGCGAACAGGATTATAACACTGAAGCTTTCTTT. Amino acids: CASSEQDYNTEAFF.

This chain uses TRBV4-3 with TRBJ1-2; 9 bases agree with TRBD1. CDR3 length: 15 amino acids. Germline CDR1 is LGHNA and CDR2 is YSLEER. V shed 1 base and J 7 bases; nucleotides not matched to a gene: 7. CDR3 nucleotide sequence: TGCGCCAGCAGCCAAGGGGTCAGGGGACAGGGTGGCTACACCTTC. Translated, it gives CASSQGVRGQGGYTF.

J is TRBJ2-5 and V is TRBV24-1; D is unclear. Germline CDR1 reads KGHDR; CDR2 reads SFDVKD. Trimming cost V 1 base and J 1 base, with 6 bases left between them. There are 14 residues in the CDR3. This CDR3 reads CATSDLSGQETQYF. The CDR3 DNA follows: TGTGCCACCAGTGATTTATCGGGCCAAGAGACCCAGTACTTC.

V gene TRBV19 combines with J gene TRBJ2-7; D remains ambiguous. The CDR3 totals 13 residues. Germline assignment: CDR1 LNHDA and CDR2 SQIVND (reference sequence). The V gene lost 3 bases and the J gene lost 3 bases, with 9 bases spanning the gap. CDR3 amino acids: CASSIKHSYEQYV. The CDR3 coding sequence is TGTGCCAGTAGTATTAAACACAGCTACGAGCAGTACGTC.

The chain joins TRBV11-2 to TRBJ2-1, with D tentatively TRBD2 (7 bases). CDR3 length: 16 residues. The germline gives CDR1 SGHAT, CDR2 FQNNGV. V was shortened by 4 bases and J by 2 bases, with 15 bases between the two germline ends. CDR3 in DNA: TGTGCCAGCAGCTCGGCCAGGGGACTAACCTACAATGAGCAGTTCTTC. Translation gives CASSSARGLTYNEQFF.

CDR3 coding DNA: TGTGCCAGCAGCCTTACGGGACAGGGTACTGAAGCTTTCTTT. It yields the protein CASSLTGQGTEAFF. J is TRBJ1-1 and V is TRBV9; 9 bases are a match to TRBD1. Germline CDR1 and CDR2: SGDLS and YYNGEE. The CDR3 extends over 14 amino acids. With 4 bases clipped from V and 5 bases from J, the junction kept 6 bases outside the gene matches.

The rearrangement links TRBV30 to TRBJ2-1; the D gene is possibly TRBD2 (6 bases). The ends were cut back, 5 bases at V and 3 bases at J, with 11 bases in the middle. The V gene's germline CDR1 is GTSNPN and CDR2 SVGIG (reference sequence). The CDR3 covers 13 residues. The CDR3 loop is CAWENSGYNEQFF. DNA for the CDR3: TGTGCCTGGGAAAATAGCGGCTACAATGAGCAGTTCTTC.

This chain uses TRBV18 with TRBJ1-1; no firm D call. V shed 4 bases and J shed 5 bases, with 11 bases lying between them. The CDR3 contains 13 residues. The germline V gene has CDR1 KGHSH and CDR2 LQKENI. CDR3 DNA sequence: TGTGCCAGCTCACTCGGACCGGGGACTGAAGCTTTCTTT. Protein sequence: CASSLGPGTEAFF.

J is TRBJ2-3 and V is TRBV15, with 12 bases aligning to TRBD2. Germline V gene lookup returns CDR1 LNHNV and CDR2 YYDKDF (reference sequence). This CDR3 has 19 amino acids. Germline trimming cut 0 bases from V and 0 bases from J; bases unmatched to any gene: 7. CDR3 in amino acids: CATSRDSASGRVSTDTQYF. For the CDR3, the DNA is TGTGCCACCAGCAGAGACTCGGCTAGCGGGAGGGTTAGCACAGATACGCAGTATTTT. The full variable domain, with the rest looked up from reference TRBV15 and TRBJ2-3, is DAMVIQNPRYQVTQFGKPVTLSCSQTLNHNVMYWYQQKSSQAPKLLFHYYDKDFNNEADTPDNFQSRRPNTSFCFLDIRSPGLGDTAMYLCATSRDSASGRVSTDTQYFGPGTRLTVL.

The J gene is TRBJ1-3, the V gene TRBV4-1; D is unresolved. Between the trimmed V and J ends, which lost 1 base and 0 bases, there was a span of 10 bases. Germline V gene lookup returns CDR1 MGHRA and CDR2 YSYEKL. The CDR3 length is 16 residues. CDR3 residues: CASSQAGGFSGNTIYF. DNA for the CDR3: TGCGCCAGCAGCCAAGCCGGCGGATTCTCTGGAAACACCATATATTTT.

This clone showed up just a few times. This chain links TRBV4-3 with TRBJ1-6; D is unresolved. The ends were cut back, 2 bases at V and 9 bases at J, with 20 bases in the middle. Germline CDR1 LGHNA, CDR2 YSLEER. The CDR3 spans 17 residues. CDR3 DNA sequence: TGCGCCAGCAGCCAACTACCCACGGGCCCTCGGGGTTCACCCCTCCACTTT. Protein: CASSQLPTGPRGSPLHF.

This chain links TRBV19 with TRBJ1-4; D call uncertain. CDR1 LNHDA and CDR2 SQIVND come from the germline V gene (reference sequence). The CDR3 is 13 residues long. The V end lost 6 bases, the J end lost 7 bases, and 12 bases lay between the germline ends. CDR3 DNA sequence: TGTGCCAGTAGGGAACCTCCGGGTGAAAAACTGTTTTTT. This sequence encodes CASREPPGEKLFF.

The genes are TRBV5-5 and TRBJ1-4; D is ambiguous. Germline CDR1 reads SGHKS; CDR2 reads YYEKEE (reference sequence). Trimming pared 1 base from V and 4 bases from J, leaving 8 bases between. The CDR3 extends over 14 amino acids. CDR3 sequence: CASSLSGGNEKLFF. The CDR3 coding sequence is TGTGCCAGCAGCTTGAGTGGCGGTAATGAAAAACTGTTTTTT.

The rearrangement joins TRBV5-1 to TRBJ2-1, with 11 bases lining up with TRBD1. V shed 4 bases and J 7 bases; nucleotides not matched to a gene: 10. The CDR3 is made up of 16 amino acids. Germline V CDR1 and CDR2: SGHRS, YFSETQ. This CDR3 reads CASSPSGTGGSNEQFF. The CDR3 DNA follows: TGCGCCAGCAGCCCCTCCGGGACAGGGGGGAGTAATGAGCAGTTCTTC.